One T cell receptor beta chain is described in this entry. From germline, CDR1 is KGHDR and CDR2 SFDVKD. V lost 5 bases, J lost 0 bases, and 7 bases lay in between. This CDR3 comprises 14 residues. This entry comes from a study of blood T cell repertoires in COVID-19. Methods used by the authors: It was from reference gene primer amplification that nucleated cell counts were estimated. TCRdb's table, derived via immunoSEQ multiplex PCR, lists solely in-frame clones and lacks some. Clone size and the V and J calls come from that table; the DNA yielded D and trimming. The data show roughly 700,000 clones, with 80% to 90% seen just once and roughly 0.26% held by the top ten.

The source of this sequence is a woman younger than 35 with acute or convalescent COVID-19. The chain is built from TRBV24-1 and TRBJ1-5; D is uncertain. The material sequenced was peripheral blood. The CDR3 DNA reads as TGTGCCACCAGTGGCGGAAATAGCAATCAGCCCCAGCATTTT. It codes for CATSGGNSNQPQHF.